Listed below are T cell receptor beta chains from one sample, sequenced in a study of blood T cell repertoires in COVID-19. Some clones are missing from TCRdb's copy, which holds only in-frame ones; the method was immunoSEQ multiplex PCR. The sample carries roughly 40,000 clones, roughly 88% recorded once. Sequences were obtained from peripheral blood. These receptors all come from a human donor in a cohort sampled during active COVID-19. The conserved cysteine and the conserved F or W are not part of the CDR3 here. The D gene is left open where the match is weak.

TRBV5-1	-	TRBJ2-5	ASSTIRGLGETQY
TRBV2	-	TRBJ2-5	ASSEENQGTQY
TRBV7-9	-	TRBJ1-3	ASSHRGGNTIY
TRBV2	-	TRBJ1-4	ASSGQGTEKLF
TRBV2	TRBD1	TRBJ1-6	ASSVGTDNSPLH
TRBV19	-	TRBJ2-2	ASSISPSGTGELF
TRBV2	TRBD1	TRBJ2-4	AGGQALAKNIQY
TRBV5-1	TRBD2	TRBJ2-5	ASSSASGAAETQY
TRBV4-3	TRBD1	TRBJ1-2	ASSRTGLVPSYGYT
TRBV5-5	-	TRBJ1-1	ASSRRADSEAF
TRBV3-1/TRBV3-2	TRBD1	TRBJ2-7	ASSPGSESTGTY
TRBV5-6	-	TRBJ2-3	ASSPAPSLGDTQY
TRBV2	-	TRBJ1-6	ASSERGSSPLH
TRBV24-1	-	TRBJ2-2	ATSDMGQGARAGELF
TRBV28	-	TRBJ1-6	ASSPPPGPALH
TRBV7-2	TRBD2	TRBJ2-1	ASSFAPPGGGGYNEQF
TRBV18	TRBD1	TRBJ1-4	ASSTTGGRSNEKLF
TRBV7-9	TRBD2	TRBJ2-5	ASSLGQPGLAGRETQY
TRBV5-1	TRBD1	TRBJ2-7	ASSSGDSYYEQY
TRBV11-2	-	TRBJ2-4	ASSLDLPGDQNIQY
TRBV6-6	TRBD1	TRBJ2-7	ASSKSGGQGHEQY
TRBV20-1	TRBD2	TRBJ2-1	SASGGLADNEQF
TRBV7-3	-	TRBJ1-1	ASSLRENTEAF
TRBV27	TRBD1	TRBJ2-3	ASSFDRGMDTQY
TRBV19	TRBD2	TRBJ2-1	ASKTGGNSYNEQF
TRBV18	-	TRBJ2-5	ASSPKAGAGEETQY
TRBV7-2	TRBD1	TRBJ1-2	ASSGDSFYGYT
TRBV5-1	-	TRBJ2-1	ASSVSRGYNEQF
TRBV28	-	TRBJ2-1	ASSPASKGGLNYNEQF
TRBV5-1	-	TRBJ1-6	ASTLLGSSYNSPLH
TRBV16	-	TRBJ2-3	ASSPVSADTQY
TRBV6-5	-	TRBJ1-6	ASSWQPNSPLH